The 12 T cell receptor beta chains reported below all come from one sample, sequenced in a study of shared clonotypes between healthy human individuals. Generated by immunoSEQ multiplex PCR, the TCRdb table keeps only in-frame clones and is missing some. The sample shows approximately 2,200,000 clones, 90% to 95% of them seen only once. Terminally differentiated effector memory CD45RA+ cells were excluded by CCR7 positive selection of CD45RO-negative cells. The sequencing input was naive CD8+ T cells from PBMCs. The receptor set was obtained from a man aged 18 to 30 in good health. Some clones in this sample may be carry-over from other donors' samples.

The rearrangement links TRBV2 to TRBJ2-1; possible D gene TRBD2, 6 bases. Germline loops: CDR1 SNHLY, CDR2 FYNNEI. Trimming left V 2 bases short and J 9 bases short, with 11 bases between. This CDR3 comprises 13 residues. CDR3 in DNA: TGTGCCAGCAGTGAACCGCTGGGGGGTGAGCAGTTCTTC. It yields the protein CASSEPLGGEQFF. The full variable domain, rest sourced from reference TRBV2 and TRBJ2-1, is EPEVTQTPSHQVTQMGQEVILRCVPISNHLYFYWYRQILGQKVEFLVSFYNNEISEKSEIFDDQFSVERPDGSNFTLKIRSTKLEDSAMYFCASSEPLGGEQFFGPGTRLTVL.

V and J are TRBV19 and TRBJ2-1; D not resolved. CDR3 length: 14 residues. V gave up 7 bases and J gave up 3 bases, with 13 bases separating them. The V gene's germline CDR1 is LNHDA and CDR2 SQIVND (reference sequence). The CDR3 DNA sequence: TGTGCCAGTACCCAACTCCCGGGCTACAATGAGCAGTTCTTC. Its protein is CASTQLPGYNEQFF.

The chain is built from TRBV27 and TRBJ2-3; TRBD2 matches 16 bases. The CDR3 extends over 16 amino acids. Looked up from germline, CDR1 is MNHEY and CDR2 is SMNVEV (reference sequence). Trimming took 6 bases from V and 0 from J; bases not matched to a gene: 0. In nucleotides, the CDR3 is TGTGCCAGCAGGGGACTAGCGGGAGGGAGCACAGATACGCAGTATTTT. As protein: CASRGLAGGSTDTQYF.

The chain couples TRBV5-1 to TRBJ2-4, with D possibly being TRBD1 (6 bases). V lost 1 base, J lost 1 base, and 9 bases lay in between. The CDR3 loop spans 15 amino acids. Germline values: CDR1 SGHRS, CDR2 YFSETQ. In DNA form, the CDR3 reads TGCGCCAGCAGCTTGAGTCAGGGGGCCAAAAACATTCAGTACTTC. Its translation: CASSLSQGAKNIQYF.

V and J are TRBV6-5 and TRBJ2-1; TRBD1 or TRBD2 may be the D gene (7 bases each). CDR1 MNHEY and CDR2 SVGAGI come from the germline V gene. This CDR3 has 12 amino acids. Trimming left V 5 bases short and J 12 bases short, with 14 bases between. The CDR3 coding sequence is TGTGCCAGCAGTACCGACAGGGAGGGGCAGTTCTTC. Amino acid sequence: CASSTDREGQFF.

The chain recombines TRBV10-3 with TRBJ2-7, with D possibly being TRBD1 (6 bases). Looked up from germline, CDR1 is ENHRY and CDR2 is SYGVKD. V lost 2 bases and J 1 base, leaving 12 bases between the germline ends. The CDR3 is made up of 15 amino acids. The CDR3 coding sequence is TGTGCCATCAGTGAGGGGACATTATCATCCTACGAGCAGTACTTC. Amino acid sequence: CAISEGTLSSYEQYF.

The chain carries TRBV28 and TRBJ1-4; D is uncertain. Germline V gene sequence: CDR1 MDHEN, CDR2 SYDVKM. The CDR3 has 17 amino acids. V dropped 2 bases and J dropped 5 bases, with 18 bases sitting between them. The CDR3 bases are TGTGCCAGCAGTTTAGGTTTGGTGGTCGGAATAAATGAAAAACTGTTTTTT. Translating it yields CASSLGLVVGINEKLFF.

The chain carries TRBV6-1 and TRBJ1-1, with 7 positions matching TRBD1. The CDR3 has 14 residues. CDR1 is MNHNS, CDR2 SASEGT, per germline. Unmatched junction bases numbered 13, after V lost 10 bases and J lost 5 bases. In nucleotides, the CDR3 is TGTGCCACCTCCATACAGGGGCCGAGGACTGAAGCTTTCTTT. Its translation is CATSIQGPRTEAFF.

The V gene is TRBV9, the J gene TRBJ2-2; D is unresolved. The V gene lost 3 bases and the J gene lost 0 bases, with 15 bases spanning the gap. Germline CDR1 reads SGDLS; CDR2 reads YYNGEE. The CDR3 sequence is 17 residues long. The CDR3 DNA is TGTGCCAGCAGCGCAACATTACACCTAACGAACACCGGGGAGCTGTTTTTT. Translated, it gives CASSATLHLTNTGELFF.

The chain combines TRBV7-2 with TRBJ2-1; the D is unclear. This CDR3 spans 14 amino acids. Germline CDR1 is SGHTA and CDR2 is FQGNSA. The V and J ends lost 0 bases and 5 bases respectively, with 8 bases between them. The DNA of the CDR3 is TGTGCCAGCAGCTTAGCGGGATTGCACAATGAGCAGTTCTTC. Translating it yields CASSLAGLHNEQFF.

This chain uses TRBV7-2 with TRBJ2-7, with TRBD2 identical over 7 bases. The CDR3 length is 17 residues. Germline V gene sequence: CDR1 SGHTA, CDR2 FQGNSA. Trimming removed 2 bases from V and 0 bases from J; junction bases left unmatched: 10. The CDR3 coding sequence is TGTGCCAGCAGCTTATCCCGCGGGAGAGGTAGCTCCTACGAGCAGTACTTC. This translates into CASSLSRGRGSSYEQYF.

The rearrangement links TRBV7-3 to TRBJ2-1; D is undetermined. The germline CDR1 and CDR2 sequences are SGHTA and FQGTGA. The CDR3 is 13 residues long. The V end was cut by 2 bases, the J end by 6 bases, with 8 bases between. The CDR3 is CASSLGWPNEQFF. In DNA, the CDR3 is TGTGCCAGCAGCTTAGGTTGGCCCAATGAGCAGTTCTTC.